What follows are 23 T cell receptor beta chains derived from one specimen sequenced in a study of graft-versus-host responses after intestinal transplantation. Their target antigens are unknown. Produced via immunoSEQ multiplex PCR; TCRdb's table is partial and in-frame only. This table holds about 110,000 clones, over 80% found once. The sample consisted of unstimulated CD4+ T cells sorted from spleen or lymph node cells, taken before transplant. Receptors originate from a human donor who was the organ donor for an intestinal transplant.

V usage is TRBV29-1 and J usage is TRBJ1-4, with 7 bases that match TRBD1. The CDR3 totals 13 residues. Germline loops: CDR1 SQVTM, CDR2 ANQGSEA. V shed 5 bases and J 0 bases; nucleotides not matched to a gene: 0. CDR3 coding DNA: TGCAGCGTTCAGGGGGCAACTAATGAAAAACTGTTTTTT. Its translation is CSVQGATNEKLFF.

This clone was seen a few times. The V call is TRBV19, the J call TRBJ1-3; no clear D gene. Germline assignment: CDR1 LNHDA and CDR2 SQIVND (reference sequence). The CDR3 covers 14 residues. Trimming removed 2 bases at V and 4 bases at J, with 9 bases between. The CDR3 DNA reads as TGTGCCAGTAGTATAAGAGGTTCGGGAAACACCATATATTTT. Its translation is CASSIRGSGNTIYF.

V gene TRBV7-9 combines with J gene TRBJ1-1; D is perhaps TRBD1 (5 bases). Germline CDR1 reads SEHNR; CDR2 reads FQNEAQ (reference sequence). Trimming cost V 5 bases and J 4 bases, with 11 bases left between them. This CDR3 comprises 13 residues. CDR3 in amino acids: CASSLRVSTEAFF. For the CDR3, the DNA is TGTGCCAGCAGCCTCAGGGTAAGCACTGAAGCTTTCTTT.

This clone was found once. This sequence joins TRBV11-1 and TRBJ2-4; 7 nucleotides align to TRBD1. The CDR3 runs to 15 residues. V lost 5 bases to trimming and J lost 0 bases; unmatched junction nucleotides: 4. Germline-derived CDR1 and CDR2 are SGHAT and FQDESV (reference sequence). Written as DNA, the CDR3 is TGTGCCAGCAGCGGGGACAGAGTAGCCAAAAACATTCAGTACTTC. This gives the protein CASSGDRVAKNIQYF.

The rearrangement links TRBV6-5 to TRBJ1-2; TRBD1 matches at 8 bases. The CDR3 runs 15 residues. CDR1 MNHEY and CDR2 SVGAGI come from the germline V gene. V shed 5 bases, J shed 0 bases, and the junction held 5 bases outside the gene matches. CDR3 region: CASSRGQAANYGYTF. CDR3 DNA: TGTGCCAGCAGTAGGGGACAGGCAGCTAACTATGGCTACACCTTC.

The V and J genes are TRBV7-2 and TRBJ2-5; 8 positions match TRBD2. The CDR3 loop spans 14 amino acids. Germline lookup yields CDR1 SGHTA and CDR2 FQGNSA. Losses at the gene ends were 5 bases for V and 4 bases for J; bases not matched to a gene: 6. The CDR3 region is CASSRRGGGETQYF. For the CDR3, the DNA is TGTGCCAGCAGCCGACGGGGGGGTGGAGAGACCCAGTACTTC.

This clone was seen once. This rearrangement joins TRBV6-1 to TRBJ1-2, with 9 nucleotides matching TRBD1. J gave up 4 bases and V 5 bases, and 2 bases lay outside the gene matches. The CDR3 runs to 13 residues. The V gene's germline CDR1 is MNHNS and CDR2 SASEGT. The CDR3 loop reads CASSRTGVYGYTF. The CDR3 DNA follows: TGTGCCAGCAGTCGGACAGGGGTCTATGGCTACACCTTC.

The chain has TRBV5-1 and TRBJ1-4; TRBD1 matches 8 bases. The J segment lost 2 bases and the V segment lost 0 bases, leaving 9 bases of the junction unmatched. The CDR3 has 18 residues. Germline loops: CDR1 SGHRS, CDR2 YFSETQ. As DNA, the CDR3 is TGCGCCAGCAGCTTGGGCTCCCGTACAGGGGGGACTAATGAAAAACTGTTTTTT. Translated, it gives CASSLGSRTGGTNEKLFF. The whole variable domain, remainder taken from reference TRBV5-1 and TRBJ1-4, is KAGVTQTPRYLIKTRGQQVTLSCSPISGHRSVSWYQQTPGQGLQFLFEYFSETQRNKGNFPGRFSGRQFSNSRSEMNVSTLELGDSALYLCASSLGSRTGGTNEKLFFGSGTQLSVL.

The J gene is TRBJ2-5, the V gene TRBV19; TRBD1 aligns across 9 bases. Per germline, CDR1 LNHDA and CDR2 SQIVND (reference sequence). Trimming took 6 bases from V and 5 from J; bases not matched to a gene: 4. The CDR3 runs 13 residues. The CDR3 DNA reads TGTGCCAGTAGAGACAGGGGGAGGGAGACCCAGTACTTC. Encoded protein: CASRDRGRETQYF.

This clone has more than one count but fewer than ten. This chain connects TRBV6-5 to TRBJ1-5; D is uncertain. Trimming left V 2 bases short and J 4 bases short, with 6 bases between. This CDR3 contains 13 residues. Germline V CDR1 and CDR2: MNHEY, SVGAGI. CDR3 amino acids: CASSYLGNQPQHF. In DNA, the CDR3 is TGTGCCAGCAGTTACCTTGGGAATCAGCCCCAGCATTTT.

This chain joins TRBV19 and TRBJ1-1, with D possibly being TRBD1 (5 bases). The V end was cut by 1 base, the J end by 3 bases, with 12 bases between. This CDR3 has 15 residues. Germline loops: CDR1 LNHDA, CDR2 SQIVND (reference sequence). The CDR3 nucleotides are TGTGCCAGTAGTATAGTTGGCAGGGTGGACACTGAAGCTTTCTTT. This gives the protein CASSIVGRVDTEAFF.

The chain links TRBV7-9 to TRBJ2-7, with D possibly called TRBD1 or TRBD2 (5 bases each). The CDR3 contains 14 residues. Germline assignment: CDR1 SEHNR and CDR2 FQNEAQ (reference sequence). Deletions cut 5 bases from V and 8 bases from J, with 19 bases between. Written as DNA, the CDR3 is TGTGCCAGCAGCGCATTGGGGTGGGGGTCGAAGCAGTACTTC. It codes for CASSALGWGSKQYF.

The chain is built from TRBV14 and TRBJ1-2; no firm D call. The CDR3 contains 14 residues. CDR1 is SGHDN, CDR2 FVKESK, per germline. Trimming took off 0 bases at V and 5 bases at J, with 10 bases between the two ends. Written as DNA, the CDR3 is TGTGCCAGCAGCCAAGAGCTAAGGACTTATGGCTACACCTTC. Protein product: CASSQELRTYGYTF.

This chain connects TRBV18 to TRBJ2-7; D remains unclear. The CDR3 extends over 13 amino acids. Germline loops: CDR1 KGHSH, CDR2 LQKENI. V was pared by 6 bases and J by 2 bases, with 11 bases between. The CDR3 loop is CASSASETYEQYF. The CDR3 region has the DNA TGTGCCAGCTCGGCCAGCGAAACCTACGAGCAGTACTTC.

This chain uses TRBV2 with TRBJ2-7; TRBD1 matches 9 bases. Losses at the gene ends were 6 bases for V and 6 bases for J; bases not matched to a gene: 12. Germline values: CDR1 SNHLY, CDR2 FYNNEI. CDR3 length equals 15 residues. Written as DNA, the CDR3 is TGTGCCAGCAGGATGGGTGGGACAGGGAGAGGCGAGCAGTACTTC. Encoded protein: CASRMGGTGRGEQYF.

Only one count was recorded for this clone. J is TRBJ1-1 and V is TRBV5-1, with D possibly matching TRBD1 (5 bases). The V end was cut by 5 bases, the J end by 1 base, with 9 bases between. The CDR3 extends over 13 amino acids. Germline assignment: CDR1 SGHRS and CDR2 YFSETQ. The CDR3 coding sequence is TGCGCCAGCAGTTTTGGGACGAACACTGAAGCTTTCTTT. It encodes CASSFGTNTEAFF.

The J gene is TRBJ2-2, the V gene TRBV19, with 9 bases fitting TRBD2. The CDR3 extends over 16 amino acids. V trimming: 4 bases; J trimming: 0 bases; junction bases outside the gene matches: 3. CDR1 is LNHDA and CDR2 is SQIVND in the germline V gene (reference sequence). CDR3 protein: CASSTRTSANTGELFF. CDR3 bases: TGTGCCAGTAGTACGAGGACTAGCGCGAACACCGGGGAGCTGTTTTTT.

The chain links TRBV6-5 to TRBJ2-7; 8 nucleotides match TRBD2. There are 15 residues in the CDR3. Per the germline V gene, CDR1 is MNHEY and CDR2 is SVGAGI. The trim removed 4 bases at V and 6 bases at J, leaving 11 bases unmatched. CDR3 bases: TGTGCCAGCAGTTCTCGCGGTAGCGGGAACCCCGAGCAGTACTTC. This gives the protein CASSSRGSGNPEQYF.

The rearrangement uses TRBV6-5 and TRBJ2-4; either TRBD1 or TRBD2 may supply D (5 bases each). The germline V gene has CDR1 MNHEY and CDR2 SVGAGI. V shed 4 bases and J shed 1 base, with 8 bases lying between them. This CDR3 spans 14 amino acids. The CDR3 loop is CASSSGRAKNIQYF. DNA for the CDR3: TGTGCCAGCAGTTCGGGACGCGCCAAAAACATTCAGTACTTC.

The V call is TRBV29-1, the J call TRBJ2-7; no definite D call. CDR3 length: 14 residues. V shed 2 bases and J shed 3 bases, with 14 bases lying between them. Germline values: CDR1 SQVTM, CDR2 ANQGSEA. The CDR3 DNA reads TGCAGCGTTGAACTCCCCGGGCCTTTCTACGAGCAGTACTTC. It translates to CSVELPGPFYEQYF.

This chain links TRBV18 with TRBJ2-1, with 9 positions matching TRBD2. There are 16 residues in the CDR3. The junction had 18 bases not matched to a gene; V was cut back by 6 bases and J by 12 bases. Germline V lookup: CDR1 KGHSH, CDR2 LQKENI. The CDR3 sequence: CASSPLGLADQGGQFF. The CDR3 DNA is TGTGCCAGCTCGCCGTTGGGACTAGCAGACCAGGGGGGGCAGTTCTTC.

This clone came up once. V is TRBV6-5 and J is TRBJ1-2; D gene uncertain. The germline gives CDR1 MNHEY, CDR2 SVGAGI. The CDR3 is 11 amino acids. V was cut by 5 bases and J by 10 bases, with 11 bases left in between. In DNA form, the CDR3 reads TGTGCCAGCAGTGACGGGGTGGCCTACACCTTC. Amino acid sequence: CASSDGVAYTF.

This rearrangement joins TRBV2 to TRBJ2-7, with D possibly TRBD1 on 5 matching bases. Germline-derived CDR1 and CDR2 are SNHLY and FYNNEI. The germline V and J ends were trimmed by 3 bases and 2 bases, with 14 bases remaining between them. The CDR3 covers 15 residues. In DNA, the CDR3 is TGTGCCAGCAGTGAGGCCGGACAAGGAACCTACGAGCAGTACTTC. Residues: CASSEAGQGTYEQYF.